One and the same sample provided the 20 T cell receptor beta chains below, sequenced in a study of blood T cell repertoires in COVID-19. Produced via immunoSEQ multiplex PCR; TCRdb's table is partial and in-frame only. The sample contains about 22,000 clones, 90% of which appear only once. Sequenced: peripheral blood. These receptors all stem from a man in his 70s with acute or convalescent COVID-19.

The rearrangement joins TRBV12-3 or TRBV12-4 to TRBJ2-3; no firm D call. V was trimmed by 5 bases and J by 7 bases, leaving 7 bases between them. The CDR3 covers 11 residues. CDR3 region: CASSPAYTQYF. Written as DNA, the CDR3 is TGTGCCAGCAGTCCAGCGTATACGCAGTATTTT.

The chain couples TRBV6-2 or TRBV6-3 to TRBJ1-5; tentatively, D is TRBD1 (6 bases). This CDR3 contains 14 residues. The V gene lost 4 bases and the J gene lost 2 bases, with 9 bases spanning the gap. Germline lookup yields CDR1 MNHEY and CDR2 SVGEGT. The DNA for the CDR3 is TGTGCCAGCAGTTGGACAGCCGGCAATCAGCCCCAGCATTTT. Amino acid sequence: CASSWTAGNQPQHF.

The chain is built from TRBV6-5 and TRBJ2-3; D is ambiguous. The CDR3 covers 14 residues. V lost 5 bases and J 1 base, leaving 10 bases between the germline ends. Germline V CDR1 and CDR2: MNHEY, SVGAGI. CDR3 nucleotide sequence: TGTGCCAGCAGTCTCGCGGCCGGCACAGATACGCAGTATTTT. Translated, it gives CASSLAAGTDTQYF.

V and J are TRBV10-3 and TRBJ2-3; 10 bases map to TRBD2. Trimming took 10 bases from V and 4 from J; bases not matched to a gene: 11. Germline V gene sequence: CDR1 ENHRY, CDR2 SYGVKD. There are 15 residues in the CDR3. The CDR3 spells CATISGRARADTQYF. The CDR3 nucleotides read TGTGCCACCATAAGCGGGAGGGCAAGAGCAGATACGCAGTATTTT.

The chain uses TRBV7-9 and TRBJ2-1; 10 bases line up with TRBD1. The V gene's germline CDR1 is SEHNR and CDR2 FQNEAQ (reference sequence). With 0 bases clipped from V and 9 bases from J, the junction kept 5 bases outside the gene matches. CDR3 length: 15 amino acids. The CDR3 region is CASSLAGTGEGEQFF. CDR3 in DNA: TGTGCCAGCAGCTTAGCAGGGACAGGGGAAGGTGAGCAGTTCTTC.

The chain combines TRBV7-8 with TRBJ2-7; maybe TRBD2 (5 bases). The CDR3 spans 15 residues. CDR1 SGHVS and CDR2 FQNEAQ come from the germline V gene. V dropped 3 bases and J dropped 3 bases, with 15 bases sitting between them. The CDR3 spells CASSFVSRADYEQYF. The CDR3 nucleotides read TGTGCCAGCAGCTTTGTTTCGAGGGCCGACTACGAGCAGTACTTC. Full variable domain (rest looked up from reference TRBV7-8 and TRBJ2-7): GAGVSQSPRYKVAKRGQDVALRCDPISGHVSLFWYQQALGQGPEFLTYFQNEAQLDKSGLPSDRFFAERPEGSVSTLKIQRTQQEDSAVYLCASSFVSRADYEQYFGPGTRLTVT.

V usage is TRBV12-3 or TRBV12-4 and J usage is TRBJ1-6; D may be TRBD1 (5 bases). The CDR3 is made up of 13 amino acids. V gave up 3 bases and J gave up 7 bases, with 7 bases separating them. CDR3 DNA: TGTGCCAGCAGTTTGGGGGGGAATTCACCCCTCCACTTT. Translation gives CASSLGGNSPLHF.

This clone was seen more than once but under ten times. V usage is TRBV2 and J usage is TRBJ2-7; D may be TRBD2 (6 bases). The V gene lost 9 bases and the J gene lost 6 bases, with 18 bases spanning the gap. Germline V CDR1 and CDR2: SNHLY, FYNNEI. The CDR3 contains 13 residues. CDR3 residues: CASRGDRAGEQYF. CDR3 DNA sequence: TGTGCCAGTCGCGGGGACCGTGCAGGCGAGCAGTACTTC.

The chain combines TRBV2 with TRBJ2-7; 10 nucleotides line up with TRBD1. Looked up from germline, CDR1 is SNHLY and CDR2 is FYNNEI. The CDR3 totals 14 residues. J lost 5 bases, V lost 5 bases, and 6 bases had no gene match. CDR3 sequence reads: CASSYRDRGNEQYF. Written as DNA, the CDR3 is TGTGCCAGCAGTTACCGGGACAGGGGAAACGAGCAGTACTTC.

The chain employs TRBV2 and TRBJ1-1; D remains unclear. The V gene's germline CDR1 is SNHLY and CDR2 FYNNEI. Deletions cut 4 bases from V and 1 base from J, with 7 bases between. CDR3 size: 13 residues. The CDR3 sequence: CASSGRRNTEAFF. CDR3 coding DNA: TGTGCCAGCAGTGGACGGAGGAACACTGAAGCTTTCTTT.

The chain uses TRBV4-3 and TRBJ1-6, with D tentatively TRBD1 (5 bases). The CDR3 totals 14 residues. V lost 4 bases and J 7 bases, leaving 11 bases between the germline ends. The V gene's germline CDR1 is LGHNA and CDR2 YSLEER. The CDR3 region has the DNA TGCGCCAGCAGCCTCCAGCCAGGGAATTCACCCCTCCACTTT. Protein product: CASSLQPGNSPLHF.

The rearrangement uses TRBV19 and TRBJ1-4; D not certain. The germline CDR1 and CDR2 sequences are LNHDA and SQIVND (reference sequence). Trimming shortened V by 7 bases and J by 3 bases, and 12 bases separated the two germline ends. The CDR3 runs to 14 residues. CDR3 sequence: CASKFTGANEKLFF. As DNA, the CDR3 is TGTGCCAGTAAATTCACCGGGGCTAATGAAAAACTGTTTTTT.

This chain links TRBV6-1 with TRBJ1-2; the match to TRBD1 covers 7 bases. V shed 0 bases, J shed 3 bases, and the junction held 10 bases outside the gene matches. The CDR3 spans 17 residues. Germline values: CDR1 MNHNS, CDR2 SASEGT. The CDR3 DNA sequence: TGTGCCAGCAGTGAAGCCGTTTCCTTGACAGGGTACTATGGCTACACCTTC. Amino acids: CASSEAVSLTGYYGYTF.

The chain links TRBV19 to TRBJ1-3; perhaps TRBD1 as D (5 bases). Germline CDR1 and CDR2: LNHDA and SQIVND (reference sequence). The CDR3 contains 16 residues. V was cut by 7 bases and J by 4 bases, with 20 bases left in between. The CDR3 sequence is CASTSSSGVSGNTIYF. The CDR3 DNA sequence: TGTGCCAGTACCTCCAGCTCGGGGGTCTCGGGAAACACCATATATTTT.

The CDR3, as DNA: TGTGCCACCAGTGAACACCAGGGCACCGGCTACACCTTC. Its translation is CATSEHQGTGYTF. The chain links TRBV24-1 to TRBJ1-2; possibly TRBD1 for D (5 bases). Germline assignment: CDR1 KGHDR and CDR2 SFDVKD. This CDR3 region has 13 residues. V gave up 4 bases and J gave up 8 bases, with 13 bases separating them.

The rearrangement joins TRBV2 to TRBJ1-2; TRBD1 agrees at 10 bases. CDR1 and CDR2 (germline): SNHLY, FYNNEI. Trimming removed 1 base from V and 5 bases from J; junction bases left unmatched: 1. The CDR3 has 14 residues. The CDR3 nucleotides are TGTGCCAGCAGTGAAGTGGGACAGGGGTATGGCTACACCTTC. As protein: CASSEVGQGYGYTF. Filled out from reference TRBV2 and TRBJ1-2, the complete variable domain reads EPEVTQTPSHQVTQMGQEVILRCVPISNHLYFYWYRQILGQKVEFLVSFYNNEISEKSEIFDDQFSVERPDGSNFTLKIRSTKLEDSAMYFCASSEVGQGYGYTFGSGTRLTVV.

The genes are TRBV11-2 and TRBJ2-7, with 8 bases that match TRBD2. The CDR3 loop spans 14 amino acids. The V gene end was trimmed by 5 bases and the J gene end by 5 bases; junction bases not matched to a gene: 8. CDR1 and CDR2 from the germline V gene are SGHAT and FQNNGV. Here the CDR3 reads CASSINSGNHEQYF. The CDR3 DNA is TGTGCCAGCAGCATAAATAGCGGGAACCACGAGCAGTACTTC.

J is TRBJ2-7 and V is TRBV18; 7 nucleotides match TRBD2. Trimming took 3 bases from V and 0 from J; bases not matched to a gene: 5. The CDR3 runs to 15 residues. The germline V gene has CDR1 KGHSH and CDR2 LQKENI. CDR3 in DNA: TGTGCCAGCTCACCCTCTAGCGGCAGCTCCTACGAGCAGTACTTC. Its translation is CASSPSSGSSYEQYF.

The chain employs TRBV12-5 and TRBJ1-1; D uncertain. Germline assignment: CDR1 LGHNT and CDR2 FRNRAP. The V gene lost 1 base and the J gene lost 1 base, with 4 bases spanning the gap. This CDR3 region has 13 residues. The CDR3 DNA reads TGTGCTAGTGGTTTGGGGCCGAACACTGAAGCTTTCTTT. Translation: CASGLGPNTEAFF.

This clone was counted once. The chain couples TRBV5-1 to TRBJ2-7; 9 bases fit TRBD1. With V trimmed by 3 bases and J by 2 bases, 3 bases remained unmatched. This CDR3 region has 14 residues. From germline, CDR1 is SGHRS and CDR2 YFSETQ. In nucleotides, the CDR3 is TGCGCCAGCAGCTCCGGGACAGGGCCCTACGAGCAGTACTTC. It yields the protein CASSSGTGPYEQYF.